This T cell receptor beta chain was profiled in a study of T cell repertoires in cytomegalovirus infection. Study-wide background: CMV infection and matching HLA type were both indicated by public TCR beta signatures.

One entry per CDR3 protein, called by TCRdb with MiXCR from the reads. The sample lists about 24,000 distinct CDR3 sequences, about 22% occurring once. A note on this clonotype: Its antigen is not identified.

After removal of 5 bases from V and 7 bases from J, the junction contained 4 bases not matched to a gene. The CDR3 has 12 residues. The sequence came from a human donor in good health (CMV status not recorded). Some clones in this sample may be carry-over from other donors' samples. This chain connects TRBV12-3 or TRBV12-4 to TRBJ1-1; TRBD1 matches 7 bases. The source material was CD8+ T cells from cultured PBMCs, sampled from culture after CMV antigen stimulation. The CDR3 protein is CASSPQGVEAFF. As DNA, the CDR3 is TGTGCCAGCAGTCCTCAGGGGGTTGAAGCTTTCTTT.